The entry that follows covers one T cell receptor beta chain sequence. Its specificity is not known. It was with a sample-barcoded 5' primer and a J-beta primer mix that a second PCR of roughly 6 to 11 cycles was run. Each cDNA was tagged by a template-switch adaptor containing 12 random nucleotides. MiXCR, applied by TCRdb to the 5' RACE reads, yields one record per CDR3 protein. The data contain some 700,000 distinct CDR3 sequences, around 40% of them singletons. The donors, healthy Caucasians from Russia, were aged roughly 6 to 90. The data were taken from a study of blood T cells in healthy people across ages. General study findings and limits: Higher diversity, along with more naive CD4+ cells, distinguished long-lived donors from aged donors. TCR beta diversity was tightly associated with the proportion of naive T cells.

The germline V gene encodes CDR1 DFQATT and CDR2 SNEGSKA (reference sequence). This CDR3 has 12 amino acids. V was trimmed by 6 bases and J by 11 bases, leaving 19 bases between them. The origin of this receptor is a woman in her fifties or sixties in good health. Sequencing input: blood. V gene TRBV20-1 combines with J gene TRBJ2-5, with D tentatively TRBD2 (5 bases). The CDR3 nucleotides read TGCAGTGCCCGACTACGGGATTATGAGCAGTACTTC. Translated, it gives CSARLRDYEQYF.